This paragraph reports one TCR beta chain. Its antigen is currently unknown. Libraries were prepared by immunoSEQ multiplex PCR; TCRdb keeps only in-frame clonotypes and omits some of them. The repertoire includes some 69,000 clones, roughly 91% of them detected once, and around 0.72% sits in the top ten. In germline, CDR1 is MDHEN, CDR2 SYDVKM. V shed 2 bases and J shed 7 bases, with 3 bases lying between them. CDR3 length: 11 amino acids. This sample was included in a study of stem cell transplantation in POMP-related autoinflammatory disease. Broader study findings: Across all analyzed T-cell subsets, patients with PRAID tended toward reduced diversity and increased clonality.

The V and J genes are TRBV28 and TRBJ2-1, with unresolved D. Sequencing was performed on CD4+ T cells from PBMCs, taken after stem cell transplantation. The receptor was derived from a human patient with POMP-related autoinflammation and immune dysregulation (PRAID). The graft donor may have given rise to some T cells. The CDR3 spells CASSLGNEQFF. Written as DNA, the CDR3 is TGTGCCAGCAGTTTAGGGAATGAGCAGTTCTTC.